A single sample gave rise to the 17 T cell receptor beta chains below, sequenced in a study of blood T cell repertoires in COVID-19. Clones were read by immunoSEQ multiplex PCR, and TCRdb kept only the in-frame ones, dropping some. Altogether 350,000 or so clones are present, around 87% being singletons, with the ten largest covering roughly 10%. Sequencing was done on a sample of peripheral blood. Every receptor here comes from a woman in her thirties with COVID-19, enrolled during active disease.

The CDR3 DNA reads TGTGCCAGCAGTGACTCCGGGGGAACCCCATACGAGCAGTACTTC. Translation gives CASSDSGGTPYEQYF. The chain has TRBV2 and TRBJ2-7, with a tentative D call TRBD2 (6 bases). The CDR3 runs 15 residues. Germline V gives CDR1 SNHLY, CDR2 FYNNEI. V lost 3 bases and J lost 4, with 16 bases in between.

The J gene is TRBJ2-3, the V gene TRBV6-4; 11 positions agree with TRBD2. The trim removed 6 bases at V and 0 bases at J, leaving 2 bases unmatched. This CDR3 spans 15 amino acids. Germline CDR1 and CDR2: MRHNA and SNTAGT. Written as DNA, the CDR3 is TGTGCCAGCAGCCGGACTAGCGGGAGCACAGATACGCAGTATTTT. This gives the protein CASSRTSGSTDTQYF.

The V call is TRBV6-5, the J call TRBJ2-1, with no clear D. This CDR3 contains 13 residues. Between the trimmed V and J ends, which lost 6 bases and 4 bases, there was a span of 10 bases. From germline, CDR1 is MNHEY and CDR2 SVGAGI. This CDR3 is CASRTRGYNEQFF. CDR3 nucleotides: TGTGCCAGCAGGACCCGCGGTTACAATGAGCAGTTCTTC.

The chain recombines TRBV11-1 with TRBJ1-1, with D tentatively TRBD1 (5 bases). The germline V gene has CDR1 SGHAT and CDR2 FQDESV (reference sequence). Trimming took 0 bases from V and 10 from J, leaving 12 bases between them. CDR3 length: 13 residues. This chain's CDR3 is CASSLAQGLGAFF. CDR3 DNA sequence: TGTGCCAGCAGCTTAGCGCAGGGCCTGGGAGCTTTCTTT.

The chain links TRBV7-3 to TRBJ1-6; D might be TRBD1 (5 bases). V lost 0 bases, J lost 7 bases, and 10 bases lay in between. Looked up from germline, CDR1 is SGHTA and CDR2 is FQGTGA. The CDR3 runs 15 residues. The CDR3 reads CASSLTSTANSPLHF. CDR3 bases: TGTGCCAGCAGCTTAACGTCGACAGCCAATTCACCCCTCCACTTT.

This rearrangement joins TRBV21-1 to TRBJ2-2; the table's D call TRBD2 went unverified against the DNA. TRBV21-1 constitutes a pseudogene. The CDR3 spans 15 residues. CDR3 protein: CASRERQPHTGELFF. The CDR3 DNA follows: TGTGCCAGCAGGGAGAGGCAGCCCCACACCGGGGAGCTGTTTTTT.

Here the CDR3 reads CASSWTGETEAFF. The CDR3 DNA sequence: TGTGCCAGTAGTTGGACAGGGGAGACTGAAGCTTTCTTT. V usage is TRBV19 and J usage is TRBJ1-1, with 9 bases fitting TRBD1. The CDR3 sequence is 13 residues long. CDR1 LNHDA and CDR2 SQIVND come from the germline V gene (reference sequence). The J segment lost 5 bases and the V segment lost 5 bases, leaving 3 bases of the junction unmatched.

This chain links TRBV13 with TRBJ2-1, with TRBD1 matching 9 bases. Germline CDR1 is PRHDT and CDR2 is FYEKMQ (reference sequence). The CDR3 has 15 amino acids. The V segment lost 5 bases and the J segment 1 base; nucleotides outside the gene matches: 3. The CDR3 DNA sequence: TGTGCCAGCAGCAGAGACAGGGGGTCCTACAATGAGCAGTTCTTC. Encoded protein: CASSRDRGSYNEQFF.

This chain uses TRBV5-1 with TRBJ1-2; D is unresolved. Germline loops: CDR1 SGHRS, CDR2 YFSETQ. The ends were cut back, 4 bases at V and 4 bases at J, with 8 bases in the middle. The CDR3 totals 12 residues. CDR3 nucleotides: TGCGCCAGCAGCCCTGGCACCTATGGCTACACCTTC. Its protein product is CASSPGTYGYTF.

This rearrangement joins TRBV6-2 or TRBV6-3 to TRBJ2-7; a weak D match, TRBD2 (5 bases). Trimming took 4 bases from V and 6 from J, leaving 7 bases between them. Germline V gene data show CDR1 as MNHEY and CDR2 as SVGEGT. The CDR3 runs 11 residues. The CDR3 nucleotides are TGTGCCAGCAGTTCCCGGGGCGAGCAGTACTTC. It encodes CASSSRGEQYF.

The chain couples TRBV7-9 to TRBJ2-2, with a tentative D call TRBD2 (6 bases). The CDR3 runs to 14 residues. Looked up from germline, CDR1 is SEHNR and CDR2 is FQNEAQ (reference sequence). V was shortened by 5 bases and J by 10 bases, with 17 bases between the two germline ends. CDR3 in amino acids: CASSTSSADEELFF. CDR3 nucleotides: TGTGCCAGCAGCACATCTAGCGCTGATGAGGAGCTGTTTTTT.

CDR3 sequence reads: CASRILAGGTDTQYF. DNA for the CDR3: TGTGCCAGCAGGATACTAGCGGGGGGCACAGATACGCAGTATTTT. V usage is TRBV5-8 and J usage is TRBJ2-3; 11 bases align to TRBD2. Germline CDR1 reads SGHTS; CDR2 reads YDEGEE. This CDR3 has 15 amino acids. Unmatched junction bases numbered 3, after V lost 5 bases and J lost 1 base.

V usage is TRBV27 and J usage is TRBJ1-2; D not resolved. The CDR3 contains 15 residues. V lost 2 bases to trimming and J lost 5 bases, with 15 bases between them. Germline assignment: CDR1 MNHEY and CDR2 SMNVEV (reference sequence). Here the CDR3 DNA reads TGTGCCAGCAGTTTAAGTCCAGGCTTCCATTATGGCTACACCTTC. This codes for CASSLSPGFHYGYTF.

The J gene is TRBJ2-6, the V gene TRBV2; D not resolved. CDR1 is SNHLY, CDR2 FYNNEI, per germline. The length of the CDR3 is 19 residues. Trimming cost V 3 bases and J 0 bases, with 18 bases left between them. The CDR3 DNA sequence: TGTGCCAGCAGTGAGTTTTTGGCAGGCATTAGCTCTGGGGCCAACGTCCTGACTTTC. This gives the protein CASSEFLAGISSGANVLTF.

The V gene is TRBV10-1, the J gene TRBJ2-3; D may be TRBD2 (5 bases). Trimming pared 3 bases from V and 4 bases from J, leaving 14 bases between. Germline CDR1 and CDR2: WNHNN and SYGVQD (reference sequence). The CDR3 covers 15 residues. As DNA, the CDR3 is TGCGCCAGCAGTGACAGAGCGGAAGCGGCAGATACGCAGTATTTT. Protein product: CASSDRAEAADTQYF.

The rearrangement links TRBV11-2 to TRBJ2-7; 11 bases agree with TRBD1. CDR1 is SGHAT and CDR2 is FQNNGV in the germline V gene. The CDR3 is 15 residues long. Unmatched junction bases numbered 2, after V lost 4 bases and J lost 0 bases. CDR3 in DNA: TGTGCCAGCAGCTGGGGGACAGGGGGCTCCTACGAGCAGTACTTC. It is translated as CASSWGTGGSYEQYF.

The rearrangement links TRBV3-1 (or the pseudogene TRBV3-2) to TRBJ2-2, with 7 bases fitting TRBD1. Trimming at V came to 0 bases and at J to 9 bases, leaving 1 base not matched to a gene. CDR1 LGHDT and CDR2 YNNKEL come from the germline V gene (reference sequence). The CDR3 consists of 13 residues. The CDR3 reads CASSQERGRELFF. CDR3 DNA sequence: TGTGCCAGCAGCCAAGAAAGGGGGCGGGAGCTGTTTTTT.